The 24 T cell receptor beta chains listed next were all sequenced from one sample in a study of T cells in Graves' hyperthyroidism and ophthalmopathy. There were TCR beta CDR3 regions amplified from RNA transcripts. HTBI primers drove first-round RT-PCR of the TCR CDR3. TCRdb re-called the multiplex PCR reads through MiXCR, storing one row per CDR3 protein. The data hold around 380,000 distinct CDR3 sequences, with roughly 14% observed a single time. The specimen was blood. These receptors originate from a man under 40 with Graves' hyperthyroidism that later progressed to Graves' ophthalmopathy.

This clonotype occurred many times. This rearrangement joins TRBV11-2 to TRBJ1-1, with D uncertain. The CDR3 contains 11 residues. Per germline, CDR1 SGHAT and CDR2 FQNNGV. The ends were cut back, 8 bases at V and 5 bases at J, with 9 bases in the middle. CDR3 bases: TGTGCCAGCGGGGTGGGGACTGAAGCTTTCTTT. Residues: CASGVGTEAFF.

This clonotype came up many times. This chain joins TRBV12-3 or TRBV12-4 and TRBJ1-5; D might be TRBD1 (5 bases). The CDR3 covers 14 residues. V lost 5 bases, J lost 9 bases, and 17 bases lay in between. The CDR3, as DNA: TGTGCCAGCAGTCTATCGACAAGGGGTGGGCCCCAGCATTTT. Its translation: CASSLSTRGGPQHF.

This clonotype was seen at least ten times. V usage is TRBV20-1 and J usage is TRBJ2-7, with D unclear. There are 13 residues in the CDR3. CDR1 and CDR2 from the germline V gene are DFQATT and SNEGSKA (reference sequence). V dropped 1 base and J dropped 0 bases, with 7 bases sitting between them. DNA for the CDR3: TGCAGTGCTAGAGCTCAGAGCTCCTACGAGCAGTACTTC. It yields the protein CSARAQSSYEQYF.

This clonotype has at least ten counts. CDR3: CASLGAESTDTQYF. In nucleotides, the CDR3 is TGTGCCAGCTTAGGGGCGGAGAGCACAGATACGCAGTATTTT. This chain joins TRBV11-2 and TRBJ2-3, with D tentatively TRBD1 (5 bases). The CDR3 covers 14 residues. Trimming took off 8 bases at V and 0 bases at J, with 12 bases between the two ends. The germline V gene has CDR1 SGHAT and CDR2 FQNNGV.

The rearrangement joins TRBV6-2 or TRBV6-3 to TRBJ2-5; 7 nucleotides line up with TRBD2. Germline trimming cut 2 bases from V and 5 bases from J; bases unmatched to any gene: 2. The CDR3 is made up of 13 amino acids. The germline gives CDR1 MNHEY, CDR2 SVGEGT. CDR3 bases: TGTGCCAGCAGTTACGACGGGGGGGAGACCCAGTACTTC. Translating it yields CASSYDGGETQYF.

On this clonotype: A much larger clone lies a single base off, so this may be a read error. This chain joins TRBV7-9 and TRBJ1-1; D gene unclear. Germline CDR1 SEHNR, CDR2 FQNEAQ (reference sequence). Trimming stripped 5 bases from V and 0 bases from J, with 13 bases between. There are 15 residues in the CDR3. The CDR3 nucleotides are TGTGCCAGCAGCGAGTCCATGGGATTGAACACTGAAGCTTTCTTT. This encodes CASSESMGLNTEAFF.

V and J are TRBV7-9 and TRBJ1-6; 9 nucleotides line up with TRBD1. The trim removed 1 base at V and 9 bases at J, leaving 7 bases unmatched. Germline CDR1 is SEHNR and CDR2 is FQNEAQ (reference sequence). The CDR3 sequence is 16 residues long. The DNA for the CDR3 is TGTGCCAGCAGCTTAGGACATGGGACAGGGAGTTCACCCCTCCACTTT. Encoded protein: CASSLGHGTGSSPLHF.

This clonotype has a count of ten or more. CDR3 residues: CASSSGLAGNTQYF. The CDR3 DNA reads TGTGCCAGCAGTTCGGGACTAGCGGGGAATACGCAGTATTTT. This chain uses TRBV27 with TRBJ2-3; 13 nucleotides agree with TRBD2. The CDR3 spans 14 residues. Germline CDR1 is MNHEY and CDR2 is SMNVEV (reference sequence). The junction had 2 bases not matched to a gene; V was cut back by 4 bases and J by 7 bases.

This clonotype was seen many times. The chain has TRBV28 and TRBJ1-5; the match to TRBD1 covers 7 bases. The CDR3 totals 15 residues. J lost 5 bases, V lost 1 base, and 5 bases had no gene match. Germline V CDR1 and CDR2: MDHEN, SYDVKM. CDR3 in amino acids: CASSLYQGVDQPQHF. Here the CDR3 DNA reads TGTGCCAGCAGTTTATATCAGGGGGTGGATCAGCCCCAGCATTTT.

This clonotype has just a few counts. The V call is TRBV19, the J call TRBJ1-3; TRBD1 is a possible D gene (5 bases). The CDR3 is made up of 16 amino acids. Trimming took 3 bases from V and 0 from J, leaving 12 bases between them. Germline-derived CDR1 and CDR2 are LNHDA and SQIVND (reference sequence). The CDR3 nucleotides read TGTGCCAGTAGTATTGGCCTGGGGACCTCTGGAAACACCATATATTTT. Translated, it gives CASSIGLGTSGNTIYF.

On this clonotype itself: The junction shows a germline mismatch at one end, possibly a read error. The DNA of the CDR3 is TGTGCCAGCAGCTCAATCAGGGGGCGGGGGAACTTC. Protein: CASSSIRGRGNF. The chain recombines TRBV28 with TRBJ2-5; D is possibly TRBD1 (8 bases). In germline, CDR1 is MDHEN, CDR2 SYDVKM. The CDR3 loop spans 12 amino acids. The whole variable domain, filled in from reference TRBV28 and TRBJ2-5, reads DVKVTQSSRYLVKRTGEKVFLECVQDMDHENMFWYRQDPGLGLRLIYFSYDVKMKEKGDIPEGYSVSREKKERFSLILESASTNQTSMYLCASSSIRGRGNFGPGTRLLVL.

This clonotype was seen many times. The chain has TRBV6-1 and TRBJ1-1; the D is unclear. V gave up 2 bases and J gave up 5 bases, with 9 bases separating them. This CDR3 region has 13 residues. CDR1 and CDR2 from the germline V gene are MNHNS and SASEGT. The CDR3 coding sequence is TGTGCCAGCAGTGAATTTAAGGGAACTGAAGCTTTCTTT. It is translated as CASSEFKGTEAFF.

About this clonotype: A junction boundary mismatches the germline segment, possibly from a read error. The chain combines TRBV20-1 with TRBJ1-3; 7 nucleotides agree with TRBD1. Germline V lookup: CDR1 DFQATT, CDR2 SNEGSKA (reference sequence). The CDR3 length is 14 residues. CDR3 amino acids: CSAPAGGSGNIIYF. In DNA form, the CDR3 reads TGCAGTGCCCCTGCAGGGGGATCAGGAAACATCATATATTTT.

The chain links TRBV6-1 to TRBJ2-1; D may be TRBD2 (7 bases). This CDR3 is 15 amino acids long. Trimming removed 7 bases at V and 6 bases at J, with 19 bases between. From germline, CDR1 is MNHNS and CDR2 SASEGT. CDR3 amino acids: CASTEGGARGNEQFF. CDR3 DNA: TGTGCCAGCACCGAAGGGGGGGCCAGGGGCAATGAGCAGTTCTTC.

In this sample, this clonotype turned up many times. The chain joins TRBV7-9 to TRBJ2-5; 8 bases align to TRBD1. Germline assignment: CDR1 SEHNR and CDR2 FQNEAQ (reference sequence). J gave up 5 bases and V 5 bases, and 19 bases lay outside the gene matches. This CDR3 contains 18 residues. CDR3 DNA: TGTGCCAGCAGCCCCCAGGCGGCCAGGGGGCGGCGCGGGGAGACCCAGTACTTC. Translated: CASSPQAARGRRGETQYF.

The sample holds many counts of this clonotype. The chain is built from TRBV2 and TRBJ1-2; TRBD1 agrees at 9 bases. From germline, CDR1 is SNHLY and CDR2 FYNNEI. The CDR3 length is 14 residues. Trimming at V came to 7 bases and at J to 2 bases, leaving 5 bases not matched to a gene. The chain's CDR3 is CASMRDRANYGYTF. The CDR3 bases are TGTGCCAGCATGCGGGACAGGGCCAACTATGGCTACACCTTC.

This clonotype was picked up many times. This chain joins TRBV6-1 and TRBJ1-1; TRBD1 might be the D (5 bases). The ends were cut back, 5 bases at V and 1 base at J, with 11 bases in the middle. CDR1 is MNHNS and CDR2 is SASEGT in the germline V gene. The CDR3 runs to 14 residues. CDR3: CASSQGHENTEAFF. CDR3 coding DNA: TGTGCCAGCAGTCAAGGACACGAGAACACTGAAGCTTTCTTT.

A note on this clonotype: The junction shows a germline mismatch at one end, possibly a read error. V and J are TRBV4-1 and TRBJ2-2, with TRBD2 identical over 11 bases. This CDR3 contains 18 residues. Germline V gene sequence: CDR1 MGHRA, CDR2 YSYEKL. In DNA form, the CDR3 reads TGCACCAGCAGCCAAGCCTTCCTAGCGGGGGGGAACACCGGGGAGCTGTTTTTT. It specifies CTSSQAFLAGGNTGELFF.

The sample holds a few counts of this clonotype. The genes are TRBV4-1 and TRBJ1-1; 7 bases map to TRBD1. Trimming removed 0 bases from V and 5 bases from J; junction bases left unmatched: 6. Looked up from germline, CDR1 is MGHRA and CDR2 is YSYEKL. The CDR3 covers 15 residues. CDR3: CASSQERAGGTEAFF. The CDR3 region has the DNA TGCGCCAGCAGCCAAGAAAGGGCAGGGGGGACTGAAGCTTTCTTT.

This clonotype was found many times. The DNA of the CDR3 is TGTGCCAGCAGTGTACAGGGTTTAGAAAAACTGTTTTTT. Protein sequence: CASSVQGLEKLFF. The rearrangement uses TRBV2 and TRBJ1-4; D possibly corresponds to TRBD1 (6 bases). Deletions cut 4 bases from V and 8 bases from J, with 11 bases between. Germline V lookup: CDR1 SNHLY, CDR2 FYNNEI. The CDR3 has 13 amino acids.

This clonotype was seen a few times. CDR3 amino acids: CASSHPGLAGTQSTDTQYF. CDR3 DNA: TGTGCCAGCAGCCACCCGGGACTAGCGGGGACTCAAAGCACAGATACGCAGTATTTT. V gene TRBV3-1 combines with J gene TRBJ2-3, with 13 bases identical to TRBD2. Germline V CDR1 and CDR2: LGHDT, YNNKEL (reference sequence). The CDR3 runs 19 residues. The ends lost 3 bases at V and 0 bases at J; junction bases unmatched: 9.

The chain recombines TRBV5-5 with TRBJ1-1; the match to TRBD1 covers 12 bases. The ends lost 0 bases at V and 5 bases at J; junction bases unmatched: 2. Germline V CDR1 and CDR2: SGHKS, YYEKEE (reference sequence). The CDR3 covers 15 residues. CDR3 residues: CASSLGDRGRTEAFF. The CDR3 region has the DNA TGTGCCAGCAGCTTGGGGGACAGGGGGCGAACTGAAGCTTTCTTT.

This sequence joins TRBV29-1 and TRBJ1-5; D gene uncertain. Deletions cut 4 bases from V and 5 bases from J, with 9 bases between. CDR1 and CDR2 from the germline V gene are SQVTM and ANQGSEA. CDR3 size: 12 residues. The CDR3 reads CSVVFPDQPQHF. CDR3 nucleotides: TGCAGCGTTGTATTCCCTGATCAGCCCCAGCATTTT.

The chain combines TRBV19 with TRBJ2-2; possible D gene TRBD1, 6 bases. CDR1 and CDR2 from the germline V gene are LNHDA and SQIVND (reference sequence). V lost 9 bases and J 4 bases, leaving 12 bases between the germline ends. The CDR3 covers 13 residues. Here the CDR3 DNA reads TGTGCCAGCACCGACAGGTTCACCGGGGAGCTGTTTTTT. This sequence encodes CASTDRFTGELFF.